This T cell receptor beta chain is from a study of cytotoxic CD8 clonotypes in ibrutinib-treated CLL. CDR3 length: 13 amino acids. V lost 3 bases to trimming and J lost 2 bases, with 7 bases between them. Germline V gene lookup returns CDR1 SGHVS and CDR2 FNYEAQ. The data were produced by immunoSEQ multiplex PCR, yet TCRdb's version contains in-frame clones alone and is incomplete. In the table there are some 13,000 clones, approximately 52% of which are singletons. Frozen PBMC stocks contributed roughly 2 micrograms of genomic DNA to the TCR beta libraries. The V gene is TRBV7-6, the J gene TRBJ2-5; D not certain. The source is a human donor with chronic lymphocytic leukemia. The sample consisted of PBMCs, taken at a roughly 25-month disease-progression time point, from a patient treated with ibrutinib. This chain's CDR3 is CASSFSRQETQYF. For the CDR3, the DNA is TGTGCCAGCAGCTTCTCCCGACAAGAGACCCAGTACTTC.